This T cell receptor (beta chain) stems from a study of T-cell memory formation after mild COVID-19. Study-wide results and caveats: Clones that got smaller from day 15 to 85 had even CD4/CD8, while clones growing later tipped toward CD4+.

This clonotype was recorded a few times. Its matching antigen is unknown. TCRdb passed the 5' RACE reads through MiXCR, listing each CDR3 protein once. The sample comprises under 700,000 distinct CDR3 sequences, around 20% of which are singletons, and around an eighth rests with the top ten. The CDR3 has 14 amino acids. V was pared by 5 bases and J by 7 bases, with 11 bases of the junction left unmatched. The V call is TRBV12-3 or TRBV12-4, the J call TRBJ2-7, with 7 bases identical to TRBD2. The sequence was collected from an adult woman who had mild COVID-19 (a few samples of this study predate the infection). Cell type and time point are not known. The sample comprised PBMCs or a T cell subset sorted from them (not recorded which). This CDR3 reads CASSLGVAGVEQYF. The DNA for the CDR3 is TGTGCCAGCAGTCTCGGGGTAGCGGGCGTGGAGCAGTACTTC.